Below, 30 T cell receptor beta chains from the same sample are listed, as sequenced in a study of T-cell memory formation after mild COVID-19. TCRdb re-analysed the 5' RACE reads in MiXCR, keeping a single row per CDR3 protein. The sample records 150,000 to 200,000 distinct CDR3 sequences, more than 9% being singletons. The sample consisted of PBMCs or a T cell subset sorted from them (not recorded which). These receptors all come from a man aged 18 to 29 who had mild COVID-19 (a few samples of this study predate the infection). Cell type and time point are not known.

This clonotype was seen repeatedly, ten times or more. The chain uses TRBV4-3 and TRBJ2-3; D gene ambiguous. Trimming shortened V by 1 base and J by 0 bases, and 11 bases separated the two germline ends. Germline values: CDR1 LGHNA, CDR2 YSLEER. The CDR3 spans 16 residues. CDR3 in DNA: TGCGCCAGCAGCCAAGTACTGGCATCTAGCACAGATACGCAGTATTTT. It yields the protein CASSQVLASSTDTQYF.

Regarding this clonotype: One end of the junction varies from germline; a read error may be responsible. The chain is built from TRBV6-5 and TRBJ2-2; D gene uncertain. The V gene's germline CDR1 is MNHEY and CDR2 SVGAGI. This CDR3 is built from 14 residues. The CDR3 region is CVDTTDPNTGELFF. DNA for the CDR3: TGCGTTGATACCACTGACCCGAACACCGGGGAGCTGTTTTTT.

Only a few counts were recorded for this clonotype. The chain has TRBV12-3 or TRBV12-4 and TRBJ1-5, with a weak D call TRBD1 (6 bases). The CDR3 is made up of 13 amino acids. The V end was cut by 5 bases, the J end by 1 base, with 6 bases between. The CDR3 nucleotides are TGTGCCAGCAGTGGACAGAGCAATCAGCCCCAGCATTTT. The encoded protein is CASSGQSNQPQHF.

This clonotype was detected ten times or more. The rearrangement links TRBV3-1 to TRBJ2-3; no clear D gene. This CDR3 has 13 amino acids. Trimming stripped 6 bases from V and 2 bases from J, with 9 bases between. Germline CDR1 LGHDT, CDR2 YNNKEL (reference sequence). CDR3 nucleotide sequence: TGTGCCAGCAGATTCGATATCACAGATACGCAGTATTTT. Translation: CASRFDITDTQYF.

V and J are TRBV7-8 and TRBJ1-1; weak D call: TRBD1 (5 bases). The CDR3 is made up of 16 amino acids. Per the germline V gene, CDR1 is SGHVS and CDR2 is FQNEAQ. V lost 3 bases and J lost 0, with 14 bases in between. This CDR3 reads CASSLGPEGLNTEAFF. For the CDR3, the DNA is TGTGCCAGCAGCTTGGGGCCTGAGGGGTTGAACACTGAAGCTTTCTTT.

This clonotype was seen a few times. The rearrangement joins TRBV12-3 or TRBV12-4 to TRBJ2-5, with D hard to call. Trimming pared 3 bases from V and 2 bases from J, leaving 4 bases between. The CDR3 extends over 12 amino acids. The CDR3 sequence is CASSFLQETQYF. In DNA form, the CDR3 reads TGTGCCAGCAGTTTTTTGCAAGAGACCCAGTACTTC.

This clonotype was seen more than once but under ten times. The chain links TRBV18 to TRBJ2-2; D is possibly TRBD1 (5 bases). Trimming took off 1 base at V and 0 bases at J, with 9 bases between the two ends. Germline V CDR1 and CDR2: KGHSH, LQKENI. The CDR3 sequence is 16 residues long. CDR3 sequence (DNA): TGTGCCAGCTCACCACAGCAGGGCACGAACACCGGGGAGCTGTTTTTT. It specifies CASSPQQGTNTGELFF.

This sequence joins TRBV20-1 and TRBJ2-1; 12 nucleotides line up with TRBD2. The V and J ends lost 3 bases and 6 bases, in that order; junction bases with no gene match: 6. The CDR3 is made up of 15 amino acids. Per the germline V gene, CDR1 is DFQATT and CDR2 is SNEGSKA (reference sequence). CDR3 DNA sequence: TGCAGTGCTAGGACTCCTAGCGGGGGGGTCAATGAGCAGTTCTTC. Its protein product is CSARTPSGGVNEQFF.

This clonotype was seen a handful of times. The chain joins TRBV10-2 to TRBJ2-1, with 14 bases identical to TRBD2. The CDR3 is made up of 15 amino acids. V lost 6 bases, J lost 7 bases, and 5 bases stayed unmatched. Per germline, CDR1 WSHSY and CDR2 SAAADI. CDR3 DNA sequence: TGCGCCAGCAGGGGACTAGCGGGAGTAAGGAATGAGCAGTTCTTC. Amino acid sequence: CASRGLAGVRNEQFF.

The sample holds many counts of this clonotype. The rearrangement uses TRBV6-5 and TRBJ1-1; possible D gene TRBD1, 6 bases. The germline V gene encodes CDR1 MNHEY and CDR2 SVGAGI. This CDR3 contains 15 residues. Trimming removed 0 bases at V and 3 bases at J, with 11 bases between. DNA of the CDR3: TGTGCCAGCAGTTACTCGTCTGGGGGCGACACTGAAGCTTTCTTT. Translated: CASSYSSGGDTEAFF.

The V gene is TRBV7-3, the J gene TRBJ2-3; D remains ambiguous. CDR3 length equals 15 residues. Trimming cost V 2 bases and J 1 base, with 10 bases left between them. CDR1 SGHTA and CDR2 FQGTGA come from the germline V gene. The CDR3 sequence is CASSLLGPGTDTQYF. CDR3 nucleotides: TGTGCCAGCAGCTTATTAGGGCCTGGCACAGATACGCAGTATTTT.

CDR3 nucleotides: TGTGCCAGCAGCTTAGTCACGGGAGGAGAGACCCAGTACTTC. This codes for CASSLVTGGETQYF. This chain uses TRBV7-2 with TRBJ2-5; 7 bases agree with TRBD2. The germline gives CDR1 SGHTA, CDR2 FQGNSA. The length of the CDR3 is 14 residues. The ends lost 1 base at V and 4 bases at J; junction bases unmatched: 3.

The chain carries TRBV7-9 and TRBJ1-4, with D hard to call. Germline loops: CDR1 SEHNR, CDR2 FQNEAQ (reference sequence). Trimming shortened V by 5 bases and J by 4 bases, and 11 bases separated the two germline ends. This CDR3 is built from 14 residues. DNA of the CDR3: TGTGCCAGCAGCCGCGGAGGGAATAATGAAAAACTGTTTTTT. It encodes CASSRGGNNEKLFF.

Here the CDR3 reads CASRPSGTASYEQYV. CDR3 in DNA: TGTGCCAGCAGACCCTCCGGGACAGCCTCCTACGAGCAGTACGTC. V and J are TRBV6-2 or TRBV6-3 and TRBJ2-7, with 7 nucleotides matching TRBD1. The junction had 8 bases not matched to a gene; V was cut back by 6 bases and J by 0 bases. There are 15 residues in the CDR3. Germline CDR1 and CDR2: MNHEY and SVGEGT.

The chain joins TRBV7-2 to TRBJ2-5; 8 bases are a match to TRBD1. V was pared by 5 bases and J by 7 bases, with 21 bases of the junction left unmatched. Germline values: CDR1 SGHTA, CDR2 FQGNSA. The CDR3 totals 18 residues. CDR3 sequence reads: CASSPLGLTGDFRATQYF. DNA of the CDR3: TGTGCCAGCAGCCCCCTCGGGCTGACAGGGGATTTTCGGGCGACCCAGTACTTC.

This clonotype was recorded many times. The gene calls are TRBV4-3 and TRBJ2-5, with 7 positions matching TRBD1. J gave up 3 bases and V 6 bases, and 4 bases lay outside the gene matches. The CDR3 has 13 residues. In germline, CDR1 is LGHNA, CDR2 YSLEER. The CDR3 spells CASRRTGEETQYF. The CDR3 DNA follows: TGCGCCAGCAGGCGTACAGGGGAAGAGACCCAGTACTTC.

The rearrangement links TRBV7-9 to TRBJ2-3, with D possibly being TRBD2 (6 bases). Trimming took off 10 bases at V and 0 bases at J, with 20 bases between the two ends. The CDR3 loop spans 16 amino acids. The V gene's germline CDR1 is SEHNR and CDR2 FQNEAQ (reference sequence). The chain's CDR3 is CATRPGVQASTDTQYF. CDR3 in DNA: TGTGCCACCCGTCCGGGGGTTCAGGCTAGCACAGATACGCAGTATTTT.

The chain uses TRBV23-1 and TRBJ2-3, with 11 bases aligning to TRBD2. TRBV23-1 falls under the ORF class, with uncertain function. Trimming removed 4 bases from V and 0 bases from J; junction bases left unmatched: 9. The CDR3 is 18 residues long. CDR3 sequence reads: CASSPHPTSGASTDTQYF. The CDR3 region has the DNA TGCGCCAGCAGTCCCCACCCGACTAGCGGGGCTAGCACAGATACGCAGTATTTT.

This clonotype was found a few times. The chain is built from TRBV6-5 and TRBJ1-3; D is uncertain. Germline CDR1 reads MNHEY; CDR2 reads SVGAGI. This CDR3 has 12 residues. Trimming left V 10 bases short and J 5 bases short, with 12 bases between. The CDR3 coding sequence is TGTGCCACAGAAGGAGAAAGAAACACCATATATTTT. Its protein product is CATEGERNTIYF.

There are a few counts of this clonotype. The DNA of the CDR3 is TGTGCCAGCAGTTACTCTAGTCCCCTCCGGGGCAATCAGCCCCAGCATTTT. Encoded protein: CASSYSSPLRGNQPQHF. The chain couples TRBV6-5 to TRBJ1-5; no clear D gene. V lost 0 bases to trimming and J lost 2 bases, with 14 bases between them. CDR1 and CDR2 (germline): MNHEY, SVGAGI. This CDR3 contains 17 residues.

This clonotype was counted ten times or more. This chain links TRBV5-5 with TRBJ1-5; 11 bases line up with TRBD1. From germline, CDR1 is SGHKS and CDR2 YYEKEE (reference sequence). This CDR3 is built from 16 residues. J lost 7 bases, V lost 5 bases, and 11 bases had no gene match. CDR3 bases: TGTGCCAGCAGTTTAACTCCGGGACAGGGGGGCCAGCCCCAGCATTTT. Translation: CASSLTPGQGGQPQHF.

The chain has TRBV3-1 and TRBJ1-5; no firm D call. This CDR3 is 13 amino acids long. CDR1 LGHDT and CDR2 YNNKEL come from the germline V gene (reference sequence). V was pared by 0 bases and J by 6 bases, with 6 bases between. CDR3 loop: CASSQDTTQPQHF. The CDR3 DNA reads as TGTGCCAGCAGCCAAGATACGACTCAGCCCCAGCATTTT.

A few counts support this clonotype. The CDR3 protein is CASSSAGLYAGELFF. The CDR3 DNA reads TGTGCCAGCAGTTCCGCGGGACTATATGCCGGGGAGCTGTTTTTT. V and J are TRBV28 and TRBJ2-2; 7 bases are shared with TRBD2. This CDR3 region has 15 residues. V lost 4 bases and J lost 6; bases outside the gene matches: 8. CDR1 is MDHEN and CDR2 is SYDVKM in the germline V gene. Together with reference TRBV28 and TRBJ2-2, the CDR3 gives the full variable domain: DVKVTQSSRYLVKRTGEKVFLECVQDMDHENMFWYRQDPGLGLRLIYFSYDVKMKEKGDIPEGYSVSREKKERFSLILESASTNQTSMYLCASSSAGLYAGELFFGEGSRLTVL.

This clonotype showed up many times. The chain links TRBV6-5 to TRBJ1-6, with TRBD1 as a possible D gene (6 bases). CDR1 and CDR2 (germline): MNHEY, SVGAGI. The CDR3 loop spans 14 amino acids. Deletions cut 6 bases from V and 4 bases from J, with 10 bases between. This CDR3 is CASRRQVYNSPLHF. In DNA, the CDR3 is TGTGCCAGCAGGCGACAGGTTTATAATTCACCCCTCCACTTT.

This clonotype was recorded a few times. The gene calls are TRBV6-1 and TRBJ1-2; the D gene is possibly TRBD1 (5 bases). The CDR3 is made up of 13 amino acids. V lost 5 bases to trimming and J lost 4 bases, with 11 bases between them. Germline assignment: CDR1 MNHNS and CDR2 SASEGT. CDR3 coding DNA: TGTGCCAGCAGTCCCCCAGGGATCTATGGCTACACCTTC. Its translation is CASSPPGIYGYTF.

The V call is TRBV30, the J call TRBJ1-2; 9 positions agree with TRBD1. Germline V gene data show CDR1 as GTSNPN and CDR2 as SVGIG (reference sequence). The CDR3 totals 14 residues. V lost 5 bases and J lost 4; bases outside the gene matches: 8. CDR3: CAWQYRGRFYGYTF. CDR3 sequence (DNA): TGTGCCTGGCAGTACAGGGGGCGCTTCTATGGCTACACCTTC.

The rearrangement links TRBV7-9 to TRBJ1-6; maybe TRBD1 (5 bases). The length of the CDR3 is 14 residues. V lost 3 bases to trimming and J lost 10 bases, with 13 bases between them. Germline V lookup: CDR1 SEHNR, CDR2 FQNEAQ (reference sequence). The DNA for the CDR3 is TGTGCCAGCAGCTTTAATCAGGGTACCTCACCCCTCCACTTT. As protein: CASSFNQGTSPLHF.

In this sample, this clonotype turned up many times. This sequence joins TRBV29-1 and TRBJ2-5, with unresolved D. Per the germline V gene, CDR1 is SQVTM and CDR2 is ANQGSEA. V lost 1 base to trimming and J lost 0 bases, with 18 bases between them. The CDR3 has 17 residues. CDR3 DNA sequence: TGCAGCGTTGAAGGAGTTGAATGGAAACCTGACCAAGAGACCCAGTACTTC. Translation: CSVEGVEWKPDQETQYF. Using reference TRBV29-1 and TRBJ2-5 for the parts outside the CDR3, the full variable domain is SAVISQKPSRDICQRGTSLTIQCQVDSQVTMMFWYRQQPGQSLTLIATANQGSEATYESGFVIDKFPISRPNLTFSTLTVSNMSPEDSSIYLCSVEGVEWKPDQETQYFGPGTRLLVL.

The chain uses TRBV3-1 and TRBJ1-6, with no clear D. The germline CDR1 and CDR2 sequences are LGHDT and YNNKEL (reference sequence). The CDR3 covers 13 residues. The V end was cut by 4 bases, the J end by 10 bases, with 11 bases between. The CDR3 DNA follows: TGTGCCAGCAGCCCCCGCGGGAGATCACCCCTCCACTTT. It encodes CASSPRGRSPLHF.

The chain combines TRBV4-1 with TRBJ2-7, with 8 positions matching TRBD2. The V gene end was trimmed by 2 bases and the J gene end by 4 bases; junction bases not matched to a gene: 13. Germline V gene data show CDR1 as MGHRA and CDR2 as YSYEKL. The CDR3 has 17 amino acids. The CDR3 here is CASSQKCPRRGEYEQYV. The CDR3 nucleotides read TGCGCCAGCAGCCAAAAATGCCCAAGGCGGGGGGAATACGAGCAGTACGTC.